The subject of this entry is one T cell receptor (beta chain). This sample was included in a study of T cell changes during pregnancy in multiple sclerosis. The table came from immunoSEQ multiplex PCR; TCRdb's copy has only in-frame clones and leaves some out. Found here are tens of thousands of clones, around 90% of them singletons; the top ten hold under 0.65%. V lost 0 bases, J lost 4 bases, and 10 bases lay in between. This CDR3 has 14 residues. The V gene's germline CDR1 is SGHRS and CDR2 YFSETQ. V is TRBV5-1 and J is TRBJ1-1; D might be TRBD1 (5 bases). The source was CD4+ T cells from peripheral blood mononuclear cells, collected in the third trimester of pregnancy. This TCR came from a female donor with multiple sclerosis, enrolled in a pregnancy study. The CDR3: CASSLVGEGTEAFF. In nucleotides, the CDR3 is TGCGCCAGCAGCTTGGTAGGGGAAGGCACTGAAGCTTTCTTT. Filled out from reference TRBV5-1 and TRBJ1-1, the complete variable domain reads KAGVTQTPRYLIKTRGQQVTLSCSPISGHRSVSWYQQTPGQGLQFLFEYFSETQRNKGNFPGRFSGRQFSNSRSEMNVSTLELGDSALYLCASSLVGEGTEAFFGQGTRLTVV.